These T cell receptor beta chains were read from a single sample in a study of graft-versus-host responses after intestinal transplantation. These receptors are not linked to any known antigen. Profiling relied on immunoSEQ multiplex PCR, and the TCRdb table lists in-frame clones only, not all of them. The data contain about 100,000 clones, roughly 87% of them singletons. Source: unstimulated CD4+ T cells sorted from spleen or lymph node cells, taken before transplant. The receptor source for this set is a human donor who was the organ donor for an intestinal transplant. The conserved cysteine and the conserved F or W are not part of the CDR3 here.

v_call	j_call	cdr3_aa
TRBV7-2	TRBJ2-5	ASSLAFSSGQETQY
TRBV2	TRBJ1-1	ASSEGRRDTEAF
TRBV4-1	TRBJ1-3	ASSQVAGPSSGNTIY
TRBV5-1	TRBJ2-1	ASSQGLAGGRYEQF
TRBV7-9	TRBJ1-1	ASSQSTEAF
TRBV11-2	TRBJ2-6	ASSLDEYLGISGANVLT
TRBV11-2	TRBJ1-2	ASSSLKGRGDYGYT
TRBV4-1	TRBJ2-3	ASSQVAGGTDTQY
TRBV6-1	TRBJ1-2	ASRTNRPGYGYT
TRBV7-2	TRBJ2-5	ASSLRTSVETQY
TRBV4-2	TRBJ2-1	ASTKDTGRYGEQF
TRBV9	TRBJ2-3	ASSVVAGGTDTQY
TRBV2	TRBJ1-4	ASSLQGLREKLF
TRBV19	TRBJ2-5	ASSMAGSGLMYTQY
TRBV27	TRBJ1-2	ASSSVRDSYGYT
TRBV7-9	TRBJ1-2	ASSWGGATANYGYT
TRBV30	TRBJ1-2	AWRRGGNYGYT
TRBV7-3	TRBJ1-6	ASSFHPDNSPLH
TRBV9	TRBJ1-4	ASSGRIGDNEKLF
TRBV6-5	TRBJ1-4	ASRARQGLKLF
TRBV7-2	TRBJ2-7	ASSQEGGIYTYEQY
TRBV30	TRBJ2-7	AFGQSSSYEQY
TRBV14	TRBJ2-7	ASSQRTGLYEQY
TRBV19	TRBJ2-1	ASRAWEADEQF